This TCR beta chain was retrieved from a study of T cell changes during pregnancy in multiple sclerosis. Repertoires were generated with immunoSEQ multiplex PCR, while TCRdb's copy carries only in-frame clones and drops some. The profile shows approximately 50,000 clones, about 94% of them singletons. Trimming took off 5 bases at V and 6 bases at J, with 7 bases between the two ends. The CDR3 runs 12 residues. From germline, CDR1 is MDHEN and CDR2 SYDVKM. The material sequenced was CD4+ T cells from peripheral blood mononuclear cells, taken after pregnancy. The TCR originated in a female donor with multiple sclerosis, enrolled in a pregnancy study. V gene TRBV28 combines with J gene TRBJ2-2; the D gene is possibly TRBD2 (5 bases). The CDR3 here is CASSRGPGELFF. CDR3 nucleotides: TGTGCCAGCAGTAGAGGGCCCGGGGAGCTGTTTTTT.